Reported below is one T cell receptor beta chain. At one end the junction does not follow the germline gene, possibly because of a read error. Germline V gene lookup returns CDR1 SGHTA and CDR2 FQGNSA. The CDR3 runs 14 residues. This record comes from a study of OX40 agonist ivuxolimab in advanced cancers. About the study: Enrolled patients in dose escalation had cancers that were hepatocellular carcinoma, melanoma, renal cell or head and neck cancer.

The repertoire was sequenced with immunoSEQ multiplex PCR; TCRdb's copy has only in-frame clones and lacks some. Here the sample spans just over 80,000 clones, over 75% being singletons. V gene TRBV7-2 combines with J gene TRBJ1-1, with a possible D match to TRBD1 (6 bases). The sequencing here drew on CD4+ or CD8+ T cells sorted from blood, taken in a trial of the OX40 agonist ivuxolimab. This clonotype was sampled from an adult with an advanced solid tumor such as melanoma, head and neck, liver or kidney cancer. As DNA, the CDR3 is TGTGCCAGCAACTTAGGACAGACGAACACTGAAGCTTTCTTT. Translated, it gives CASNLGQTNTEAFF.